This T cell receptor beta chain was recovered during a study of T-cell memory formation after mild COVID-19. Study results and caveats: A second wave expanding day 15 to 37 was CD4+-biased; contracting clones were balanced. Still unconfirmed is whether the second-wave clones peaking on day 37 recognized SARS-CoV-2.

With 3 bases removed from V and 11 bases from J, the gap between germline ends came to 13 bases. The CDR3 has 12 residues. Germline V gives CDR1 ENHRY, CDR2 SYGVKD. TCRdb called the 5' RACE reads again in MiXCR, with one record for every CDR3 protein. Seen here are under 550,000 distinct CDR3 sequences, about 20% observed once, and the top ten hold 12%. There are a few counts of this clonotype. No antigen is known for it. The chain recombines TRBV10-3 with TRBJ1-1, with D unclear. This sequence originates from an adult woman who had mild COVID-19 (a few samples of this study predate the infection). Cell type and time point are not known. What was sequenced was PBMCs or a T cell subset sorted from them (not recorded which). CDR3: CAISDNGLWAFF. The CDR3 DNA follows: TGTGCCATCAGTGATAACGGATTGTGGGCTTTCTTT.